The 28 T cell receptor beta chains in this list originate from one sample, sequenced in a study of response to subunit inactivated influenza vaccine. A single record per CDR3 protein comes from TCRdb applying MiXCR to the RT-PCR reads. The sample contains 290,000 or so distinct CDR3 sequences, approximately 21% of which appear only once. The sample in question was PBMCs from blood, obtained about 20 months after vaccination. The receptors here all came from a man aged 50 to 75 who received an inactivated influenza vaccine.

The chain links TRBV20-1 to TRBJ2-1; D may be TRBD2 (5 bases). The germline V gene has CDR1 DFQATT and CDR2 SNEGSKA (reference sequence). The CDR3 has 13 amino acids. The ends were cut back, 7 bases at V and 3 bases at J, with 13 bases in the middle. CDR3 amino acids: CSVQVARYNEQFF. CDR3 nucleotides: TGCAGTGTCCAAGTAGCGCGCTACAATGAGCAGTTCTTC.

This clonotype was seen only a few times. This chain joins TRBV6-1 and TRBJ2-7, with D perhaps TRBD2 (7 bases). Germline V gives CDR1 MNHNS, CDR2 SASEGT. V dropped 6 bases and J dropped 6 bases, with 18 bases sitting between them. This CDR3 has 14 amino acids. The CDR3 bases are TGTGCCAGCAGCCTTTTGGGGAGGGGGTCCGAGCAGTACTTC. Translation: CASSLLGRGSEQYF.

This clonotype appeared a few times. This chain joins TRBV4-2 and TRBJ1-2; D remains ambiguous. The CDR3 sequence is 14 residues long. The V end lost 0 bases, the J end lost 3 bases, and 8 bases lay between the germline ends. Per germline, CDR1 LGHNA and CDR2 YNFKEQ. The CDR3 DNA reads TGTGCCAGCAGCCAAGATGAAGATCACTATGGCTACACCTTC. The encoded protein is CASSQDEDHYGYTF.

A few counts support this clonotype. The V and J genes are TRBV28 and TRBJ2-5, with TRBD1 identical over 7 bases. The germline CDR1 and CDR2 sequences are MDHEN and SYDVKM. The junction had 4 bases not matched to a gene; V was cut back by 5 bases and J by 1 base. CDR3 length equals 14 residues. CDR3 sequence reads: CASSQTGAQETQYF. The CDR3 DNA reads TGTGCCAGCAGTCAAACAGGGGCCCAAGAGACCCAGTACTTC.

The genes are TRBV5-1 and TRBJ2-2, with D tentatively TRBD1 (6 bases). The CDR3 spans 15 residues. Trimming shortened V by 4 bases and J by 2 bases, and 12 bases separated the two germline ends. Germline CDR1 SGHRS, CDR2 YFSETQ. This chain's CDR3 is CASSPGTPNTGELFF. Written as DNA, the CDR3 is TGCGCCAGCAGCCCCGGGACACCTAACACCGGGGAGCTGTTTTTT.

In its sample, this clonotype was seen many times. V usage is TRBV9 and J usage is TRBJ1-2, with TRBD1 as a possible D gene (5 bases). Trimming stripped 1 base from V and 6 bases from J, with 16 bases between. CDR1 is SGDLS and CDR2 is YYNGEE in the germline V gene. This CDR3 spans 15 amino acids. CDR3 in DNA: TGTGCCAGCAGCGTATCCAGGGCCCAATTCCATGGCTACACCTTC. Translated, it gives CASSVSRAQFHGYTF.

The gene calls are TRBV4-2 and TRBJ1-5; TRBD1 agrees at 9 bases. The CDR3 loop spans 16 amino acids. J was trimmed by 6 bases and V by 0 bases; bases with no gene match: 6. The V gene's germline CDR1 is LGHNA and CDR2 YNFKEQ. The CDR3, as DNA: TGTGCCAGCAGCCAAGATAAGGGACAGGGAGGTCAGCCCCAGCATTTT. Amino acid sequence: CASSQDKGQGGQPQHF.

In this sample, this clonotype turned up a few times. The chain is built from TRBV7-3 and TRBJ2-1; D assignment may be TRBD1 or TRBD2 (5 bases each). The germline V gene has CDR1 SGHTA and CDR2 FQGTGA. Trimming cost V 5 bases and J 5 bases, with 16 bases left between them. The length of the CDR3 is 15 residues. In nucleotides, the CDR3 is TGTGCCAGCAGCCCTTCCGGAACGGGACACAATGAGCAGTTCTTC. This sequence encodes CASSPSGTGHNEQFF.

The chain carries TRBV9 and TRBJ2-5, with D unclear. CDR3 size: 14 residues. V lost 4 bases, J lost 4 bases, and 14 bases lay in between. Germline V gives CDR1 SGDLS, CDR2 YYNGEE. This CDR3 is CASSTTGKGETQYF. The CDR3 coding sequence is TGTGCCAGCAGCACTACGGGCAAGGGAGAGACCCAGTACTTC.

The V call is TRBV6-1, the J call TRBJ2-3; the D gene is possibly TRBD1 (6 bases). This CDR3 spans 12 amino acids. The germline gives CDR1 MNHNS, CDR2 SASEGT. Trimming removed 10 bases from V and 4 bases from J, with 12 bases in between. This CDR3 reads CATQAGADTQYF. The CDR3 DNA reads TGTGCCACCCAGGCAGGGGCAGATACGCAGTATTTT.

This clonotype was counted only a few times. In nucleotides, the CDR3 is TGTGCCAGCAGCCGAAGCGGGGGGGCCTGGGAGCAGTACTTC. Amino acid sequence: CASSRSGGAWEQYF. The V gene is TRBV7-9, the J gene TRBJ2-7; 10 bases are a match to TRBD2. V trimming: 5 bases; J trimming: 7 bases; junction bases outside the gene matches: 8. Germline V gene lookup returns CDR1 SEHNR and CDR2 FQNEAQ (reference sequence). The CDR3 contains 14 residues.

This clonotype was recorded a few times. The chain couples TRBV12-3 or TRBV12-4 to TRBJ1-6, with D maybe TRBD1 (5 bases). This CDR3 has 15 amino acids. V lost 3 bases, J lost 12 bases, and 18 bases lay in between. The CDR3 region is CASSFLGADRGPLHF. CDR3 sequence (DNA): TGTGCCAGCAGTTTTTTAGGGGCAGACCGTGGACCCCTCCACTTT.

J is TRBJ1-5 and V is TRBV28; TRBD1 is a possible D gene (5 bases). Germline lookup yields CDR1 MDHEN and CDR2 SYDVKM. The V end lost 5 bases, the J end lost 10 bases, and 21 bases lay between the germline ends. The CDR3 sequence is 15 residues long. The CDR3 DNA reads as TGTGCCAGCAGTCGTCAGGGACTGCCGGGGTATCCCCAGCATTTT. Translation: CASSRQGLPGYPQHF.

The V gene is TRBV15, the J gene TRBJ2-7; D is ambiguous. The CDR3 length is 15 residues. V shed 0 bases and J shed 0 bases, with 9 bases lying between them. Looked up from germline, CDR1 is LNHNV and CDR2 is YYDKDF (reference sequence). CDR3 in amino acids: CATSRDRINSYEQYF. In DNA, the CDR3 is TGTGCCACCAGCAGAGATAGGATCAACTCCTACGAGCAGTACTTC.

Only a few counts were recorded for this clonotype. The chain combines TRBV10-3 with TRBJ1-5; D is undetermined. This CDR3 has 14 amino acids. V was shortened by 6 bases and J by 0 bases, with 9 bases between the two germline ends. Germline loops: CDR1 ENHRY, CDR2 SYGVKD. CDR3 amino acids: CAISGGVSNQPQHF. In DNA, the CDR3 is TGTGCCATCAGCGGTGGGGTTAGCAATCAGCCCCAGCATTTT.

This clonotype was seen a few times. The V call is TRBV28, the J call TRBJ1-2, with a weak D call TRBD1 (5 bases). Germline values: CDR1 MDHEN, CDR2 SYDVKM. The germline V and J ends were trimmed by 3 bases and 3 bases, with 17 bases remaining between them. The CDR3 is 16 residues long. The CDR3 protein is CASSLGRRTNHYGYTF. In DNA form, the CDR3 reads TGTGCCAGCAGTTTGGGGCGGCGCACGAACCACTATGGCTACACCTTC.

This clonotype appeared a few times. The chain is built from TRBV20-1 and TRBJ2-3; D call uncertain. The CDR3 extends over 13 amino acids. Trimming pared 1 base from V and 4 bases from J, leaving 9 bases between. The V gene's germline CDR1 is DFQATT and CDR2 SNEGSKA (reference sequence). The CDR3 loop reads CSARVLGSDTQYF. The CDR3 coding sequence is TGCAGTGCTAGAGTGCTAGGGTCAGATACGCAGTATTTT.

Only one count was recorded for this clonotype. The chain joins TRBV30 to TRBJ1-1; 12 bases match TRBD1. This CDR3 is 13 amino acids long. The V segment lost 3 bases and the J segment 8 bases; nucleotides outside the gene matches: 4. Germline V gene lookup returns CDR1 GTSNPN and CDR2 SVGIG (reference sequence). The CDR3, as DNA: TGTGCCTGGAGGGGGACAGGGGGCCGCGAAGCTTTCTTT. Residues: CAWRGTGGREAFF.

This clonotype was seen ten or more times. The CDR3 DNA sequence: TGTGCCAGCAACAGAGGGGGGGAAAAACTGTTTTTT. Translating gives CASNRGGEKLFF. This chain links TRBV12-3 or TRBV12-4 with TRBJ1-4; perhaps TRBD1 as D (6 bases). Trimming left V 7 bases short and J 8 bases short, with 11 bases between. This CDR3 contains 12 residues.

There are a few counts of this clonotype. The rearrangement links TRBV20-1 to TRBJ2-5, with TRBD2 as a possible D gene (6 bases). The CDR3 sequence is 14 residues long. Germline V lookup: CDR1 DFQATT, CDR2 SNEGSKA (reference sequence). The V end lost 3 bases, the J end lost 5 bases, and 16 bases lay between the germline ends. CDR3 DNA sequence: TGCAGTGCTAGGTCTGCTGGGAGGACGGAGACCCAGTACTTC. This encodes CSARSAGRTETQYF.

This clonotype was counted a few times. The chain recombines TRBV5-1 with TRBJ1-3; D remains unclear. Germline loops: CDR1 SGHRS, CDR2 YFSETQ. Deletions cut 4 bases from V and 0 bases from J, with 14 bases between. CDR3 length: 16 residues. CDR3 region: CASSPDPQSSGNTIYF. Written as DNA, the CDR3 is TGCGCCAGCAGCCCGGATCCTCAGAGCTCTGGAAACACCATATATTTT.

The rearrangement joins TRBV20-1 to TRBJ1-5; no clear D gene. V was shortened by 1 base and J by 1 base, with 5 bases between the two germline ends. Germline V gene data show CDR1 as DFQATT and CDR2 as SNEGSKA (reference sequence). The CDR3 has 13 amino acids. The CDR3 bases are TGCAGTGCTAGAGTTCAGAGCAATCAGCCCCAGCATTTT. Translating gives CSARVQSNQPQHF.

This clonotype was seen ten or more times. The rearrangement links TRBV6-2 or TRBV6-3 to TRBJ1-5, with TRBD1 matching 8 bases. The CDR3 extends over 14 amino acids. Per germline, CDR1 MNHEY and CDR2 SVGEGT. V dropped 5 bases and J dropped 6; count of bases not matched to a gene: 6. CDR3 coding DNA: TGTGCCAGCAGTCGCACAGGGGGTCTTCAGCCCCAGCATTTT. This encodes CASSRTGGLQPQHF.

The CDR3: CASSQDWRYYEQYF. CDR3 DNA sequence: TGCGCCAGCAGCCAAGATTGGAGGTACTACGAGCAGTACTTC. V gene TRBV4-3 combines with J gene TRBJ2-7, with D tentatively TRBD2 (5 bases). The ends were cut back, 0 bases at V and 3 bases at J, with 9 bases in the middle. This CDR3 has 14 residues. The V gene's germline CDR1 is LGHNA and CDR2 YSLEER.

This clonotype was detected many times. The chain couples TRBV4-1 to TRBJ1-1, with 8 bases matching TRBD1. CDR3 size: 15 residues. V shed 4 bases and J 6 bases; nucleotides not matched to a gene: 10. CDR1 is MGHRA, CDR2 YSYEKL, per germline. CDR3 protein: CASSPDRVSTSEAFF. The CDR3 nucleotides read TGCGCCAGCAGCCCGGACAGGGTGTCAACTTCTGAAGCTTTCTTT.

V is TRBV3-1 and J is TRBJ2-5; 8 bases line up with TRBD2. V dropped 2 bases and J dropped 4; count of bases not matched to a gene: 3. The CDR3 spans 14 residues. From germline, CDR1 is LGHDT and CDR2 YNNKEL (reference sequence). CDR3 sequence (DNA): TGTGCCAGCAGCCAATTAGCGGGGCCAGAGACCCAGTACTTC. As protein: CASSQLAGPETQYF.

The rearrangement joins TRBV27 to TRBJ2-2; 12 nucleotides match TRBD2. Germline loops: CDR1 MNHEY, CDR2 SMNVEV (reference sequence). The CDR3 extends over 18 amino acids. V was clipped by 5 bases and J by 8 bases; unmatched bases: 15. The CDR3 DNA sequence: TGTGCCAGCAGTACACGACTAGCGGGAGCGCCATCAATTGGGGAGCTGTTTTTT. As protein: CASSTRLAGAPSIGELFF.

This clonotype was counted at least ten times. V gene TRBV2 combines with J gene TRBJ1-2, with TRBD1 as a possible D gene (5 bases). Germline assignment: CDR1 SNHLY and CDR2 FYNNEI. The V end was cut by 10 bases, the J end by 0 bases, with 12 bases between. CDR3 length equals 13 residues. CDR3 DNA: TGTGCCACCAGCGTGGGGGCTAACTATGGCTACACCTTC. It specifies CATSVGANYGYTF.